A selection of T cell receptor beta chains follows, all from one sample in a study of T cell repertoires in cytomegalovirus infection. TCRdb ran MiXCR on the reads and lists one entry per CDR3 protein. The sample contains over 25,000 distinct CDR3 sequences, 15% to 20% of which appear only once. These receptors are not linked to any known antigen. This material consisted of CD8+ T cells from cultured PBMCs, taken from culture after CMV antigen stimulation. These receptors all come from a human donor in good health (CMV status not recorded). Some clones in this sample may be carry-over from other donors' samples. Both conserved end residues are part of each CDR3. The D gene is left open where the match is weak. Rows may omit the clone size; those that give it use once, few, many or a size class.

CDR3 protein: CASSSRDRGSTEAFF
CDR3 DNA: TGTGCCAGCAGCTCTCGGGACAGGGGGAGCACTGAAGCTTTCTTT
J gene: TRBJ1-1
clone size: many
V gene: TRBV7-9
D gene: TRBD1

CDR3 protein: CASSIERLNTEAFF
CDR3 DNA: TGTGCCAGTAGTATAGAGCGATTGAACACTGAAGCTTTCTTT
J gene: TRBJ1-1
clone size: .
V gene: TRBV19
D gene: .

CDR3 protein: CASSYSDLPAYEQYF
CDR3 DNA: TGTGCCAGCAGTTACAGTGACTTACCAGCCTACGAGCAGTACTTC
J gene: TRBJ2-7
clone size: few
V gene: TRBV7-2
D gene: .

CDR3 protein: CASSPRTGDNQPQHF
CDR3 DNA: TGTGCCAGCAGCCCCCGGACAGGGGACAATCAGCCCCAGCATTTT
J gene: TRBJ1-5
clone size: .
V gene: TRBV11-2
D gene: TRBD1

CDR3 protein: CASSYVGRVYEQYF
CDR3 DNA: TGTGCCAGCAGTTACGTCGGGAGGGTATACGAGCAGTACTTC
J gene: TRBJ2-7
clone size: .
V gene: TRBV6-2/TRBV6-3
D gene: TRBD2

CDR3 protein: CASSADRYNEQFF
CDR3 DNA: TGTGCCAGCAGCGCCGACAGGTACAATGAGCAGTTCTTC
J gene: TRBJ2-1
clone size: .
V gene: TRBV9
D gene: .

CDR3 protein: CASSQDNRGQTEAFF
CDR3 DNA: TGCGCCAGCAGCCAAGATAACAGGGGGCAGACTGAAGCTTTCTTT
J gene: TRBJ1-1
clone size: many
V gene: TRBV4-1
D gene: TRBD1

CDR3 protein: CASSLVYSEQFF
CDR3 DNA: TGTGCCAGCAGCTTAGTATATAGTGAGCAGTTCTTC
J gene: TRBJ2-1
clone size: few
V gene: TRBV7-2
D gene: .

CDR3 protein: CASSKEPRAHYEQYF
CDR3 DNA: TGTGCCAGCAGCAAAGAACCTCGGGCCCACTACGAGCAGTACTTC
J gene: TRBJ2-7
clone size: few
V gene: TRBV6-5
D gene: .

CDR3 protein: CASSPHGTGDRDTQYF
CDR3 DNA: TGTGCCAGCAGCCCCCACGGGACAGGGGATCGTGATACGCAGTATTTT
J gene: TRBJ2-3
clone size: .
V gene: TRBV7-3
D gene: TRBD1

CDR3 protein: CASSQDGTGLTNEQFF
CDR3 DNA: TGCGCCAGCAGCCAAGATGGGACAGGGTTAACTAATGAGCAGTTCTTC
J gene: TRBJ2-1
clone size: .
V gene: TRBV4-3
D gene: TRBD1

CDR3 protein: CASSLIREARGTEAFF
CDR3 DNA: TGTGCCAGCAGCTTAATAAGGGAGGCGAGAGGCACTGAAGCTTTCTTT
J gene: TRBJ1-1
clone size: .
V gene: TRBV7-3
D gene: .

CDR3 protein: CAVGLSTEAFF
CDR3 DNA: TGTGCCGTGGGGCTTTCAACTGAAGCTTTCTTT
J gene: TRBJ1-1
clone size: .
V gene: TRBV30
D gene: .

CDR3 protein: CASSHPVAESISYNEQFF
CDR3 DNA: TGTGCCAGCAGCCACCCGGTGGCGGAATCCATCTCCTACAATGAGCAGTTCTTC
J gene: TRBJ2-1
clone size: .
V gene: TRBV7-8
D gene: .

CDR3 protein: CASSLEPVRRNTIYF
CDR3 DNA: TGTGCCAGCAGCTTAGAGCCAGTAAGGAGAAACACCATATATTTT
J gene: TRBJ1-3
clone size: few
V gene: TRBV7-2
D gene: .

CDR3 protein: CASSLSYRGETQYF
CDR3 DNA: TGTGCCAGCAGCTTATCGTACAGGGGAGAGACCCAGTACTTC
J gene: TRBJ2-5
clone size: .
V gene: TRBV7-2
D gene: TRBD1

CDR3 protein: CASSYGLEQETQYF
CDR3 DNA: TGTGCCAGCAGCTATGGACTAGAACAAGAGACCCAGTACTTC
J gene: TRBJ2-5
clone size: .
V gene: TRBV7-9
D gene: TRBD2

CDR3 protein: CASSLRTGVTGELFF
CDR3 DNA: TGTGCCAGCAGCTTAAGGACAGGGGTCACCGGGGAGCTGTTTTTT
J gene: TRBJ2-2
clone size: .
V gene: TRBV7-9
D gene: TRBD1

CDR3 protein: CASSQVGTSGSGEQFF
CDR3 DNA: TGCGCCAGCAGCCAAGTTGGGACTAGCGGGAGCGGAGAGCAGTTCTTC
J gene: TRBJ2-1
clone size: few
V gene: TRBV4-1
D gene: TRBD2

CDR3 protein: CASSSPGTVNEQFF
CDR3 DNA: TGTGCCAGCAGTTCTCCCGGGACAGTCAATGAGCAGTTCTTC
J gene: TRBJ2-1
clone size: .
V gene: TRBV27
D gene: TRBD1

CDR3 protein: CASSYPTDRGISSYTF
CDR3 DNA: TGTGCCAGCAGTTATCCCACGGACAGGGGAATTTCTAGCTACACCTTC
J gene: TRBJ1-2
clone size: .
V gene: TRBV6-6
D gene: TRBD1

CDR3 protein: CASSIWDTYTDTQYF
CDR3 DNA: TGTGCCAGCAGCATCTGGGACACCTACACAGATACGCAGTATTTT
J gene: TRBJ2-3
clone size: few
V gene: TRBV7-2
D gene: .

CDR3 protein: CASSHRASYEQYF
CDR3 DNA: TGTGCCAGCAGCCACCGGGCCTCCTACGAGCAGTACTTC
J gene: TRBJ2-7
clone size: .
V gene: TRBV6-5
D gene: .

CDR3 protein: CSARDTRQGPTYEQYF
CDR3 DNA: TGCAGTGCTAGAGATACTAGACAGGGCCCGACCTACGAGCAGTACTTC
J gene: TRBJ2-7
clone size: .
V gene: TRBV20-1
D gene: TRBD1

CDR3 protein: CASSFGGGTEAFF
CDR3 DNA: TGTGCCAGCAGTTTCGGAGGAGGCACTGAAGCTTTCTTT
J gene: TRBJ1-1
clone size: .
V gene: TRBV27
D gene: .

CDR3 protein: CASSLITSTDTQYF
CDR3 DNA: TGTGCCAGCAGTTTGATAACTAGCACAGATACGCAGTATTTT
J gene: TRBJ2-3
clone size: few
V gene: TRBV27
D gene: .

CDR3 protein: CASSPGQGSYEQYF
CDR3 DNA: TGTGCCAGCAGCCCGGGACAGGGCTCCTACGAGCAGTACTTC
J gene: TRBJ2-7
clone size: .
V gene: TRBV11-1
D gene: TRBD1

CDR3 protein: CASRSTGQGYIPLHF
CDR3 DNA: TGTGCCAGCAGATCCACGGGACAGGGGTATATACCCCTCCACTTT
J gene: TRBJ1-6
clone size: few
V gene: TRBV25-1
D gene: TRBD1

CDR3 protein: CASSLVPLNTEAFF
CDR3 DNA: TGTGCCAGCAGCTTAGTCCCCCTGAACACTGAAGCTTTCTTT
J gene: TRBJ1-1
clone size: many
V gene: TRBV11-2
D gene: .

CDR3 protein: CASSLDRLSNQPQHF
CDR3 DNA: TGTGCCAGCAGTTTAGACAGATTATCTAATCAGCCCCAGCATTTT
J gene: TRBJ1-5
clone size: few
V gene: TRBV12-3/TRBV12-4
D gene: .

CDR3 protein: CASSREGSTDTQYF
CDR3 DNA: TGTGCCAGCAGCCGGGAGGGAAGTACAGATACGCAGTATTTT
J gene: TRBJ2-3
clone size: few
V gene: TRBV7-2
D gene: TRBD2

CDR3 protein: CASSLTSRVGNYNEQFF
CDR3 DNA: TGTGCCAGCAGCTTGACTAGCCGGGTCGGGAATTACAATGAGCAGTTCTTC
J gene: TRBJ2-1
clone size: few
V gene: TRBV7-2
D gene: TRBD2

CDR3 protein: CAWSPKGYTEAFF
CDR3 DNA: TGTGCCTGGAGTCCTAAGGGTTACACTGAAGCTTTCTTT
J gene: TRBJ1-1
clone size: .
V gene: TRBV30
D gene: .

CDR3 protein: CASSLGPYEQFF
CDR3 DNA: TGTGCCAGCAGCTTAGGACCGTATGAGCAGTTCTTC
J gene: TRBJ2-1
clone size: .
V gene: TRBV7-6
D gene: .

CDR3 protein: CASSLEPDEQYF
CDR3 DNA: TGTGCCAGCAGCTTAGAGCCGGACGAGCAGTACTTC
J gene: TRBJ2-7
clone size: .
V gene: TRBV7-2
D gene: .

CDR3 protein: CASSLRAGRNTEAFF
CDR3 DNA: TGTGCCAGCAGCTTAAGGGCAGGGCGGAACACTGAAGCTTTCTTT
J gene: TRBJ1-1
clone size: few
V gene: TRBV11-1
D gene: .

CDR3 protein: CASSARVEEEQYF
CDR3 DNA: TGTGCCAGCAGCGCCAGGGTAGAGGAAGAGCAGTACTTC
J gene: TRBJ2-7
clone size: few
V gene: TRBV9
D gene: .

CDR3 protein: CASSGETGELFF
CDR3 DNA: TGTGCCAGCTCGGGGGAGACCGGGGAGCTGTTTTTT
J gene: TRBJ2-2
clone size: large
V gene: TRBV12-3/TRBV12-4
D gene: .

CDR3 protein: CASSLSRSEQYF
CDR3 DNA: TGTGCCAGCAGCTTAAGCCGTTCCGAGCAGTACTTC
J gene: TRBJ2-7
clone size: .
V gene: TRBV7-9
D gene: .

CDR3 protein: CASSFLTGGPETQYF
CDR3 DNA: TGTGCCAGCAGCTTTCTGACAGGGGGCCCAGAGACCCAGTACTTC
J gene: TRBJ2-5
clone size: .
V gene: TRBV7-8
D gene: TRBD1